The clone carrying this T cell receptor (beta chain) was recorded many times. This CDR3 has 12 residues. CDR1 SGHNT and CDR2 YYREEE come from the germline V gene (reference sequence). The V gene end was trimmed by 3 bases and the J gene end by 9 bases; junction bases not matched to a gene: 2. The sample is drawn from a study of T-cell reconstitution after alpha-beta-depleted transplantation in children. Unique molecular identifiers featured in how the TCRbeta library was prepared. TCRdb reprocessed the PCR reads via MiXCR and lists one record per CDR3 protein. Of about 460,000 distinct CDR3 sequences listed, about 10% were seen once; the top ten hold about 2%.

The clonotype comes from a child aged 2-15 years with inherited bone marrow failure, due to receive a stem cell transplant. The chain carries TRBV5-4 and TRBJ2-3; TRBD2 aligns across 9 bases. Specimen: PBMCs, collected before TCRalphabeta/CD19-depleted stem cell transplant. The CDR3 coding sequence is TGTGCCAGCAGCTGGGGGACTAGCACGCAGTATTTT. Amino acid sequence: CASSWGTSTQYF.